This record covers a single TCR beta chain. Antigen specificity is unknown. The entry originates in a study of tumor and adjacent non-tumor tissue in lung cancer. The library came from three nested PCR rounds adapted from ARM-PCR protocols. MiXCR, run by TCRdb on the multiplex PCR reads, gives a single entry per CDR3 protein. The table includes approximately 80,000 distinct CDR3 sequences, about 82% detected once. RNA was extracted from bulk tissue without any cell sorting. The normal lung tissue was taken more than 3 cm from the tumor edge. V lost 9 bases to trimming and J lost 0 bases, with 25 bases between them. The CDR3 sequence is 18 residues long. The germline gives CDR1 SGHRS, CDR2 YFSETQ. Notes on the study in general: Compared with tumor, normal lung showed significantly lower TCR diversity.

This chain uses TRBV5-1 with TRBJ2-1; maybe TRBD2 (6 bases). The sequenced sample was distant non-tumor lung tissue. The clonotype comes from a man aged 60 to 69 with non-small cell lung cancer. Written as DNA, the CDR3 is TGCGCCATCAGTTTGGGGCTAGGGGACTTCAGCTCCTACAATGAGCAGTTCTTC. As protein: CAISLGLGDFSSYNEQFF.